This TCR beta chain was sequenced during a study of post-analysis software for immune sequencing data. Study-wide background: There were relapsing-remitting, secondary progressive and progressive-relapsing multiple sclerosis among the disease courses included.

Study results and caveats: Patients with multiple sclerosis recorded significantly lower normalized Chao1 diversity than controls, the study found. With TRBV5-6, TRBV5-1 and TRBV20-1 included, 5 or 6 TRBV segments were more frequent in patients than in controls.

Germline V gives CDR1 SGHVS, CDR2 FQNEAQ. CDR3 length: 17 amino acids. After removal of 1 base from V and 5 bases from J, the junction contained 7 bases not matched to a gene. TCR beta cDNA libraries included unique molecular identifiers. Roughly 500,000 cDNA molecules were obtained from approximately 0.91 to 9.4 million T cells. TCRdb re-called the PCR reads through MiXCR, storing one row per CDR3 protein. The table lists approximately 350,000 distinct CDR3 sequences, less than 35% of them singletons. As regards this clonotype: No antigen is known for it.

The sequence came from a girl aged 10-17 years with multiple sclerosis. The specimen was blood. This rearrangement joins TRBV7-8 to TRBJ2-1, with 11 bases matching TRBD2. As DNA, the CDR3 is TGTGCCAGCAGCTTAGGACCGGGACTAGCGGCCGACAATGAGCAGTTCTTC. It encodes CASSLGPGLAADNEQFF.